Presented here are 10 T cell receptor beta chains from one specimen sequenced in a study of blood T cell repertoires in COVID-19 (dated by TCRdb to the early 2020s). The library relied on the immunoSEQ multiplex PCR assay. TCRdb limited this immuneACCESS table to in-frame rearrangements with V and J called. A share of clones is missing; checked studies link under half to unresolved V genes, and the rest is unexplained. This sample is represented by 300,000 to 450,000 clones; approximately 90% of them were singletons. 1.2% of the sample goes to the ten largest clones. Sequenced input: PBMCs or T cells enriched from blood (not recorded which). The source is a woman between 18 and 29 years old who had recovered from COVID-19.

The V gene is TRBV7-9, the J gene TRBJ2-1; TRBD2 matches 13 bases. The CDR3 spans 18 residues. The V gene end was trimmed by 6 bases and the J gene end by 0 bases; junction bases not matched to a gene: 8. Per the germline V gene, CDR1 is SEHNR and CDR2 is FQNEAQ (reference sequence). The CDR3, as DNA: TGTGCCAGCAGGGGACTAGCGGGGTCCTTACTCTCCTACAATGAGCAGTTCTTC. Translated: CASRGLAGSLLSYNEQFF.

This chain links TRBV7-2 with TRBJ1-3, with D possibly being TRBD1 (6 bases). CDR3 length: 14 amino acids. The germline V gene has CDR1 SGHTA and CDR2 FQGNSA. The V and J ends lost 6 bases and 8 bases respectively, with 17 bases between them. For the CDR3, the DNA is TGTGCCAGCAGACTGACAGGTCAACATCACACCATATATTTT. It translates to CASRLTGQHHTIYF.

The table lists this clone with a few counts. CDR3 coding DNA: TGTGCCAGCAGCTTACGGACTGCAACTAATGAAAAACTGTTTTTT. Amino acid sequence: CASSLRTATNEKLFF. V is TRBV13 and J is TRBJ1-4; D is unclear. V lost 2 bases, J lost 0 bases, and 7 bases lay in between. The CDR3 has 15 amino acids. Germline V gene lookup returns CDR1 PRHDT and CDR2 FYEKMQ (reference sequence).

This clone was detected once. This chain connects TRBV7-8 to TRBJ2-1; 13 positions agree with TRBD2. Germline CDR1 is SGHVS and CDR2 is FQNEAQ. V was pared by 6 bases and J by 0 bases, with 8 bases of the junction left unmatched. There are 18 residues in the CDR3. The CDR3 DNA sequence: TGTGCCAGCAGGACTGGGACTAGCGGGGAGAGCTCCTACAATGAGCAGTTCTTC. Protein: CASRTGTSGESSYNEQFF.

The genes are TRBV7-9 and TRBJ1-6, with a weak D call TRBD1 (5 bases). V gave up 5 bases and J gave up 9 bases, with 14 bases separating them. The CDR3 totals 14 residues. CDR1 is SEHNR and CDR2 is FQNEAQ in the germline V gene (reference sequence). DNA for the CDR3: TGTGCCAGCAGCCAGGGTTCGTTTTCTTCACCCCTCCACTTT. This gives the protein CASSQGSFSSPLHF.

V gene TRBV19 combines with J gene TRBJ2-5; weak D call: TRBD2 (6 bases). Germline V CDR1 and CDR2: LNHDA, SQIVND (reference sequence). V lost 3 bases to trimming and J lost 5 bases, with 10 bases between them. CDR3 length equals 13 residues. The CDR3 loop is CASSMNGGETQYF. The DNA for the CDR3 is TGTGCCAGTAGTATGAACGGAGGGGAGACCCAGTACTTC.

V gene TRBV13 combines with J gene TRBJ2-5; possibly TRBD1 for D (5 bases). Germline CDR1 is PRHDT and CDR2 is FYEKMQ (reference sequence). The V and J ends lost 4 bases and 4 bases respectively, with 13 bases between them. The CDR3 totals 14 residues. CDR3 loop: CASSSTTVRETQYF. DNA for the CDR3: TGTGCCAGCAGCTCGACGACAGTCAGAGAGACCCAGTACTTC. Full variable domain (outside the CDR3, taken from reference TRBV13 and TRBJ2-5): AAGVIQSPRHLIKEKRETATLKCYPIPRHDTVYWYQQGPGQDPQFLISFYEKMQSDKGSIPDRFSAQQFSDYHSELNMSSLELGDSALYFCASSSTTVRETQYFGPGTRLLVL.

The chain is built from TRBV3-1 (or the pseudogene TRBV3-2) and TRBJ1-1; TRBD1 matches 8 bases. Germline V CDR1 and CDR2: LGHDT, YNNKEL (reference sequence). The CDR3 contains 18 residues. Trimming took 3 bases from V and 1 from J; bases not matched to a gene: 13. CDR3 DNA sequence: TGTGCCAGCAGCCATAACGGACCTCCGGGACAGGCGAACACTGAAGCTTTCTTT. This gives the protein CASSHNGPPGQANTEAFF.

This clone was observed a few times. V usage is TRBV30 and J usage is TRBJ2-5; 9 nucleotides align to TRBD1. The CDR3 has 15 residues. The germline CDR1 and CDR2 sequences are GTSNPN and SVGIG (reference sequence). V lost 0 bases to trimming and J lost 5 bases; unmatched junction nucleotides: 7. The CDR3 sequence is CAWSVGDRDEETQYF. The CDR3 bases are TGTGCCTGGAGTGTTGGGGACAGGGACGAGGAGACCCAGTACTTC.

This chain's CDR3 is CASSVDRNTIYF. As DNA, the CDR3 is TGTGCCAGCAGTGTGGACAGAAACACCATATATTTT. The V and J genes are TRBV28 and TRBJ1-3; TRBD1 is a possible D gene (5 bases). The germline CDR1 and CDR2 sequences are MDHEN and SYDVKM. The V end lost 5 bases, the J end lost 5 bases, and 7 bases lay between the germline ends. The CDR3 is made up of 12 amino acids.